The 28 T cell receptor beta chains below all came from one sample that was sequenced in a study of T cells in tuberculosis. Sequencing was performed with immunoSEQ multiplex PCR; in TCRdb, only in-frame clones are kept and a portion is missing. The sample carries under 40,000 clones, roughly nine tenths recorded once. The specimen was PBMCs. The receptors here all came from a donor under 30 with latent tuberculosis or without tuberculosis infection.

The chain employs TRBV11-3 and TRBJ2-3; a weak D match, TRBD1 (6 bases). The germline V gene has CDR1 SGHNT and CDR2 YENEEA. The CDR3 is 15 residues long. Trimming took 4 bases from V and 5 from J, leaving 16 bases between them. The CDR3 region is CASSSGLGAGDTQYF. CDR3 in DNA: TGTGCCAGCAGCTCCGGACTGGGGGCTGGAGATACGCAGTATTTT.

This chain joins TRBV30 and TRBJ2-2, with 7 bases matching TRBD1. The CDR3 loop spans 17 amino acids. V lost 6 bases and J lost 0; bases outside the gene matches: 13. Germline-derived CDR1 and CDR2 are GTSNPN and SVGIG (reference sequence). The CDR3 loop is CACPSERDSANTGELFF. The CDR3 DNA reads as TGTGCCTGTCCATCCGAAAGGGACAGTGCGAACACCGGGGAGCTGTTTTTT.

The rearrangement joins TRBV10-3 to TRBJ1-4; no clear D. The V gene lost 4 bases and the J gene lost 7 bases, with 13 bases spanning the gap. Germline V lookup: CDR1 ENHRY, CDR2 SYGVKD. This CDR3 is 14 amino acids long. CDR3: CAISVREGSEKLFF. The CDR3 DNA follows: TGTGCCATCAGTGTAAGGGAAGGGAGTGAAAAACTGTTTTTT.

DNA of the CDR3: TGCGCCAGCAGCCAGGAACCGGGACTCTCCTACGAGCAGTACTTC. Its translation is CASSQEPGLSYEQYF. The chain recombines TRBV4-3 with TRBJ2-7; TRBD2 is a possible D gene (6 bases). V lost 3 bases and J lost 0, with 12 bases in between. The CDR3 is 15 residues long. Germline V gene sequence: CDR1 LGHNA, CDR2 YSLEER.

The CDR3 region has the DNA TGCGCCAGCAGCCAAGGGACAGGGGGGAAACAGCAAAGGGGCTACACCTTC. Amino acid sequence: CASSQGTGGKQQRGYTF. The chain is built from TRBV4-3 and TRBJ1-2; 10 nucleotides line up with TRBD1. V was clipped by 1 base and J by 8 bases; unmatched bases: 13. Germline values: CDR1 LGHNA, CDR2 YSLEER. CDR3 length: 17 amino acids.

CDR3 sequence: CASSNPKLATEGDTQYF. In nucleotides, the CDR3 is TGTGCCAGTAGTAACCCGAAGCTAGCGACGGAGGGGGATACGCAGTATTTT. The chain uses TRBV19 and TRBJ2-3; maybe TRBD2 (6 bases). Trimming cost V 4 bases and J 6 bases, with 23 bases left between them. CDR1 LNHDA and CDR2 SQIVND come from the germline V gene (reference sequence). The CDR3 spans 17 residues.

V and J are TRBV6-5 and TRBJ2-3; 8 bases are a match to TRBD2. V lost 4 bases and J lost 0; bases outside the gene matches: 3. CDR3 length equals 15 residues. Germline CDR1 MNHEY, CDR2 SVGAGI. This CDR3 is CASSLSSGSTDTQYF. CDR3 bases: TGTGCCAGCAGTTTGTCTAGCGGGAGCACAGATACGCAGTATTTT.

The CDR3 protein is CASSVEGVRYNEQFF. As DNA, the CDR3 is TGTGCCAGCAGCGTTGAGGGGGTACGGTACAATGAGCAGTTCTTC. The rearrangement links TRBV9 to TRBJ2-1, with D perhaps matching TRBD1 (6 bases). Germline CDR1 SGDLS, CDR2 YYNGEE. Trimming took 2 bases from V and 4 from J, leaving 13 bases between them. This CDR3 is 15 amino acids long.

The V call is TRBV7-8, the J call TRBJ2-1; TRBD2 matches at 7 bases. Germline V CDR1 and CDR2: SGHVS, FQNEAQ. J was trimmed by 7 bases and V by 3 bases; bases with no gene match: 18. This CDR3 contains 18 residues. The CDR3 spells CASSLAAGVAKPQNEQFF. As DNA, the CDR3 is TGTGCCAGCAGCTTGGCGGCGGGGGTAGCCAAACCACAAAATGAGCAGTTCTTC.

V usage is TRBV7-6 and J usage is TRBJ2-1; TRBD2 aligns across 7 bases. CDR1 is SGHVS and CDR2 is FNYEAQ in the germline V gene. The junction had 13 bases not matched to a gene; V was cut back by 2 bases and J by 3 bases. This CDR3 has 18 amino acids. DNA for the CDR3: TGTGCCAGCAGCTTAAGCCGTGGGCCAACGGGGGGCTACAATGAGCAGTTCTTC. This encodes CASSLSRGPTGGYNEQFF.

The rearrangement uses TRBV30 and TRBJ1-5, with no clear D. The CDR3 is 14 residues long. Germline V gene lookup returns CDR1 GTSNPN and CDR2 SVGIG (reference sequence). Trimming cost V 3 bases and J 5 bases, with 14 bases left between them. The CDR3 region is CAWSRGFPHQPQHF. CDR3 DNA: TGTGCCTGGAGCCGAGGGTTTCCCCATCAGCCCCAGCATTTT.

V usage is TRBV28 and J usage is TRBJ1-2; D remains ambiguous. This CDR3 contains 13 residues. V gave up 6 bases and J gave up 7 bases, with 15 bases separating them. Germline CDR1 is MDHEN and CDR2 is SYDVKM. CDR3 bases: TGTGCCAGCAGGTCCTTCCGGGAGGGTGGCTACACCTTC. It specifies CASRSFREGGYTF.

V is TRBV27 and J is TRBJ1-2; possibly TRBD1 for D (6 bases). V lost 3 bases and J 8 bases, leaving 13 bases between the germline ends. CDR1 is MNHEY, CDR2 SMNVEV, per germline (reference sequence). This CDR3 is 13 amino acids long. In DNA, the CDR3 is TGTGCCAGCAGTTTGCAGGGGTTTACGGGCTACACCTTC. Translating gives CASSLQGFTGYTF.

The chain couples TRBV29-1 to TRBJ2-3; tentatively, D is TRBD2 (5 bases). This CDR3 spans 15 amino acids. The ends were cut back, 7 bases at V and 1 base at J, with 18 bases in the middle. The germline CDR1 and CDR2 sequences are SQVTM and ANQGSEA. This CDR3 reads CSARLLTRGTDTQYF. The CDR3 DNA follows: TGCAGCGCCAGACTCCTAACGAGGGGCACAGATACGCAGTATTTT.

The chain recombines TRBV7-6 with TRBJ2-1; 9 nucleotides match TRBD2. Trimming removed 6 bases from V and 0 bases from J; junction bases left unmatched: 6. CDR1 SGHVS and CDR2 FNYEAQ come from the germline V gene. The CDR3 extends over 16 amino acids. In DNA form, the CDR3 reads TGTGCCAGCAGTCCTAGCGGGGCTAGCTCCTACAATGAGCAGTTCTTC. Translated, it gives CASSPSGASSYNEQFF.

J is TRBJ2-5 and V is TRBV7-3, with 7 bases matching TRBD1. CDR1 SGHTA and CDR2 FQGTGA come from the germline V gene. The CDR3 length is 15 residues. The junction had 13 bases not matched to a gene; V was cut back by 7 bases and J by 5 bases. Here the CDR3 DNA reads TGTGCCAGCACCATAGGGGGCAGGACCTCCGAGACCCAGTACTTC. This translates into CASTIGGRTSETQYF.

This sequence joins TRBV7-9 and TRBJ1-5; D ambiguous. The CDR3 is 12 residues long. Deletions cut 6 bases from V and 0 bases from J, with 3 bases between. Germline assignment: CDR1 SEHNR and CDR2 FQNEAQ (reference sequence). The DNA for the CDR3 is TGTGCCAGCAGTAATAGCAATCAGCCCCAGCATTTT. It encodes CASSNSNQPQHF.

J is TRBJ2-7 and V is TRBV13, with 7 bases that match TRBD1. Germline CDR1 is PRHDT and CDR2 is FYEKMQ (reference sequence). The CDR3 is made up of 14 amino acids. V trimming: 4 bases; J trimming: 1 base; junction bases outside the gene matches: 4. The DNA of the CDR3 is TGTGCCAGCAGCTGGGGGACAGAGTCCTACGAGCAGTACTTC. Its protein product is CASSWGTESYEQYF.

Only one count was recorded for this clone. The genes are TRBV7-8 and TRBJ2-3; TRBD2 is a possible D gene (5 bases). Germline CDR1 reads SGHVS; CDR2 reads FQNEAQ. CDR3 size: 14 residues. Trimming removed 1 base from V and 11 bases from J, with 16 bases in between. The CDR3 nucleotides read TGTGCCAGCAGCTTAGTGGCGGGCGGCGCCGAGCAGTATTTT. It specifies CASSLVAGGAEQYF. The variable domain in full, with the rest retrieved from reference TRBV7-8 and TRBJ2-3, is GAGVSQSPRYKVAKRGQDVALRCDPISGHVSLFWYQQALGQGPEFLTYFQNEAQLDKSGLPSDRFFAERPEGSVSTLKIQRTQQEDSAVYLCASSLVAGGAEQYFGPGTRLTVL.

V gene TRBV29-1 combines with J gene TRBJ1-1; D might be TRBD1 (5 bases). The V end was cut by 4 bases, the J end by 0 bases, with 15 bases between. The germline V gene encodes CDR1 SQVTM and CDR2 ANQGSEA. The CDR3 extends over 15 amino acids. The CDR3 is CSVVFFQGLNTEAFF. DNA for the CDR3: TGCAGCGTTGTCTTCTTCCAGGGCTTGAACACTGAAGCTTTCTTT.

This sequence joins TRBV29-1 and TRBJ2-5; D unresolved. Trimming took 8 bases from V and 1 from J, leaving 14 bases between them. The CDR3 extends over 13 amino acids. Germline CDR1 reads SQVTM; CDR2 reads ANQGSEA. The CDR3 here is CSCLPYPQETQYF. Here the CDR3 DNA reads TGCAGCTGCCTTCCCTACCCCCAAGAGACCCAGTACTTC.

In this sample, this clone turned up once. In nucleotides, the CDR3 is TGCAGTGCCCAACTACAAGATACGCAGTATTTT. Amino acids: CSAQLQDTQYF. The V call is TRBV20-1, the J call TRBJ2-3, with D uncertain. V gave up 6 bases and J gave up 5 bases, with 9 bases separating them. CDR3 length equals 11 residues. CDR1 DFQATT and CDR2 SNEGSKA come from the germline V gene (reference sequence).

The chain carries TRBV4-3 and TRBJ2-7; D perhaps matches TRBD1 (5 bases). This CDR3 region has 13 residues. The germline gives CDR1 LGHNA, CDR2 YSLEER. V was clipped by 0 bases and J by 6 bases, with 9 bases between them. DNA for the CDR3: TGCGCCAGCAGCCAAGATGGACACTCCGAGCAGTACTTC. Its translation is CASSQDGHSEQYF.

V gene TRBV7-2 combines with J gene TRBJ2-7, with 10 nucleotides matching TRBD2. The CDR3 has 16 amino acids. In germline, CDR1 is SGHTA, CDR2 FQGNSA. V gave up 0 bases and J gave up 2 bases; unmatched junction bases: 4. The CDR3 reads CASSLASGGAAYEQYF. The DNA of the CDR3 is TGTGCCAGCAGCTTAGCGAGCGGGGGGGCCGCCTACGAGCAGTACTTC.

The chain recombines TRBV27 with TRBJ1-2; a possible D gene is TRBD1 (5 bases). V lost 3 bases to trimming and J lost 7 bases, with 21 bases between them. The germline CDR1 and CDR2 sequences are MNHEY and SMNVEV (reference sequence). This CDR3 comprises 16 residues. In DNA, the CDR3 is TGTGCCAGCAGTTTGTATCCCCCAGAAGGGGCCCTTGGCTACACCTTC. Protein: CASSLYPPEGALGYTF.

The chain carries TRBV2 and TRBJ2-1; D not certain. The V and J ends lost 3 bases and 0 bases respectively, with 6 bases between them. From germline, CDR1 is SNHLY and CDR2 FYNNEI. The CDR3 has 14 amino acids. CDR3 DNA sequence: TGTGCCAGCAGTGACCTGAGCTCCTACAATGAGCAGTTCTTC. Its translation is CASSDLSSYNEQFF.

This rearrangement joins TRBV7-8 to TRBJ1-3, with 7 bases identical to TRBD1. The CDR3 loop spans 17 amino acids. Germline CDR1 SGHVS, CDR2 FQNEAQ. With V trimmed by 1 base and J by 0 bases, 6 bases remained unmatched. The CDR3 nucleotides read TGTGCCAGCAGCTTAGGGGACAGTGGATACTCTGGAAACACCATATATTTT. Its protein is CASSLGDSGYSGNTIYF.

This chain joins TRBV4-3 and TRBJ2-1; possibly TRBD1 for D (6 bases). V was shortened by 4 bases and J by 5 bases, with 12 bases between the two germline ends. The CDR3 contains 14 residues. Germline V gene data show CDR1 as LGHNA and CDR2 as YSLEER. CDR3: CASSLTYRDNEQFF. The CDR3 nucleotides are TGCGCCAGCAGCCTGACGTACAGGGACAATGAGCAGTTCTTC.